The 30 T cell receptor beta chains below were found in one sample sequenced in a study of cytomegalovirus exposure and HLA in healthy donors (dated by TCRdb to the late 2010s). Library creation used the immunoSEQ multiplex PCR assay. For the multiplex PCR, a mixture combining 60 forward primers for TCR Vbeta segments and 13 reverse primers for TCR Jbeta segments was used. The clones in this table, taken by TCRdb from immuneACCESS, are in-frame only. Not every clone is retained; where verified, under half of the shortfall comes from an unresolved V gene, and the cause of the rest is unknown. This sample gives about 160,000 clones in total; around 78% of them show up just once. About 1% of the sample is in the top ten clones. The sequenced material came from PBMCs. The receptors come from a woman between 40 and 55 years old in good health and CMV-seronegative.

This clone has a single count. The chain carries TRBV28 and TRBJ1-5; D remains unclear. Germline V lookup: CDR1 MDHEN, CDR2 SYDVKM. The CDR3 runs to 13 residues. Trimming shortened V by 3 bases and J by 3 bases, and 6 bases separated the two germline ends. This chain's CDR3 is CASSLTSNQPQHF. The CDR3 region has the DNA TGTGCCAGCAGTTTGACTTCCAATCAGCCCCAGCATTTT.

V usage is TRBV18 and J usage is TRBJ2-3; TRBD2 agrees at 13 bases. This CDR3 has 14 residues. The trim removed 3 bases at V and 7 bases at J, leaving 1 base unmatched. Germline V CDR1 and CDR2: KGHSH, LQKENI. This CDR3 reads CASSPTSGRNTQYF. CDR3 bases: TGTGCCAGCTCACCGACTAGCGGGAGGAATACGCAGTATTTT.

CDR3 residues: CASSAGGFNQPQHF. DNA for the CDR3: TGTGCCAGCAGCGCCGGAGGTTTTAATCAGCCCCAGCATTTT. The rearrangement uses TRBV9 and TRBJ1-5; D ambiguous. V was shortened by 3 bases and J by 4 bases, with 11 bases between the two germline ends. CDR3 length equals 14 residues. Looked up from germline, CDR1 is SGDLS and CDR2 is YYNGEE.

The rearrangement links TRBV6-5 to TRBJ1-2, with 8 bases matching TRBD1. Germline V gives CDR1 MNHEY, CDR2 SVGAGI. The CDR3 runs 16 residues. Unmatched junction bases numbered 12, after V lost 4 bases and J lost 5 bases. The DNA of the CDR3 is TGTGCCAGCAGTTTACTCGCGCAGGGGGCAGGGTATGGCTACACCTTC. Its protein is CASSLLAQGAGYGYTF.

The V and J genes are TRBV18 and TRBJ1-1; 11 positions match TRBD1. From germline, CDR1 is KGHSH and CDR2 LQKENI. V was clipped by 2 bases and J by 12 bases; unmatched bases: 11. CDR3 size: 15 residues. As DNA, the CDR3 is TGTGCCAGCTCACCAGACCCGGGACAGGGGGGAGTGACTTTCTTT. Residues: CASSPDPGQGGVTFF.

This clone was counted a few times. The genes are TRBV5-6 and TRBJ2-2, with 7 bases aligning to TRBD2. This CDR3 spans 17 amino acids. Germline assignment: CDR1 SGHDT and CDR2 YYEEEE. V gave up 4 bases and J gave up 5 bases; unmatched junction bases: 14. The chain's CDR3 is CASSPRLGGRKTGELFF. CDR3 bases: TGTGCCAGCAGCCCACGTCTGGGCGGGAGAAAGACCGGGGAGCTGTTTTTT.

This chain joins TRBV2 and TRBJ2-4; no clear D. The ends were cut back, 3 bases at V and 0 bases at J, with 9 bases in the middle. The CDR3 loop spans 15 amino acids. Germline V CDR1 and CDR2: SNHLY, FYNNEI. In DNA form, the CDR3 reads TGTGCCAGCAGTGAGATGTTACTAGCCAAAAACATTCAGTACTTC. Protein product: CASSEMLLAKNIQYF.

The chain uses TRBV5-4 and TRBJ1-1; a weak D match, TRBD1 (5 bases). Germline CDR1 and CDR2: SGHNT and YYREEE (reference sequence). With 1 base removed from V and 5 bases from J, the gap between germline ends came to 12 bases. CDR3 length: 14 residues. This CDR3 is CASSLTGGGTEAFF. In DNA, the CDR3 is TGTGCCAGCAGCTTGACAGGAGGAGGGACTGAAGCTTTCTTT.

The table lists this clone with a count of one. The chain couples TRBV19 to TRBJ1-5, with D unresolved. CDR1 is LNHDA, CDR2 SQIVND, per germline (reference sequence). Trimming took off 5 bases at V and 9 bases at J, with 5 bases between the two ends. The CDR3 has 10 residues. The CDR3 coding sequence is TGTGCCAGTAGTCGAGGGCCCCAGCATTTT. Encoded protein: CASSRGPQHF.

The CDR3 loop is CATSSDLNTEAFF. As DNA, the CDR3 is TGTGCCACCAGCAGCGACTTAAACACTGAAGCTTTCTTT. The chain joins TRBV15 to TRBJ1-1; no firm D call. The V end was cut by 3 bases, the J end by 2 bases, with 7 bases between. The CDR3 has 13 amino acids. Germline V CDR1 and CDR2: LNHNV, YYDKDF (reference sequence).

This sequence joins TRBV30 and TRBJ2-1, with 8 bases lining up with TRBD2. Looked up from germline, CDR1 is GTSNPN and CDR2 is SVGIG (reference sequence). Germline trimming cut 0 bases from V and 7 bases from J; bases unmatched to any gene: 5. The CDR3 extends over 14 amino acids. CDR3 amino acids: CAWSVGLAGNEQFF. The CDR3 bases are TGTGCCTGGAGTGTCGGACTAGCTGGTAATGAGCAGTTCTTC.

CDR3 in DNA: TGTGCCAGCAGCTTAGAGACAGGGTCCTACGAGCAGTACTTC. It specifies CASSLETGSYEQYF. This sequence joins TRBV7-6 and TRBJ2-7; 7 bases are shared with TRBD1. The V gene's germline CDR1 is SGHVS and CDR2 FNYEAQ. The CDR3 extends over 14 amino acids. V was pared by 1 base and J by 1 base, with 1 base of the junction left unmatched.

This chain uses TRBV5-1 with TRBJ2-7, with D hard to call. Per the germline V gene, CDR1 is SGHRS and CDR2 is YFSETQ. V was clipped by 6 bases and J by 0 bases, with 13 bases between them. This CDR3 has 14 amino acids. The CDR3 here is CASKIAASSYEQYF. The CDR3 nucleotides read TGCGCCAGCAAAATCGCGGCGAGCTCCTACGAGCAGTACTTC. Supplemented by reference TRBV5-1 and TRBJ2-7, the full variable domain reads KAGVTQTPRYLIKTRGQQVTLSCSPISGHRSVSWYQQTPGQGLQFLFEYFSETQRNKGNFPGRFSGRQFSNSRSEMNVSTLELGDSALYLCASKIAASSYEQYFGPGTRLTVT.

This clone was found once. This chain uses TRBV5-4 with TRBJ1-1; 10 bases line up with TRBD1. Losses at the gene ends were 4 bases for V and 1 base for J; bases not matched to a gene: 4. The CDR3 loop spans 15 amino acids. Germline-derived CDR1 and CDR2 are SGHNT and YYREEE (reference sequence). Here the CDR3 reads CASSPGQGKNTEAFF. The CDR3 DNA sequence: TGTGCCAGCAGCCCGGGACAGGGGAAGAACACTGAAGCTTTCTTT.

This rearrangement joins TRBV6-1 to TRBJ1-1; D unclear. The CDR3 is 13 amino acids. CDR1 is MNHNS, CDR2 SASEGT, per germline. The germline V and J ends were trimmed by 5 bases and 5 bases, with 12 bases remaining between them. In nucleotides, the CDR3 is TGTGCCAGCAGTTTCCGTAGCTTAACTGAAGCTTTCTTT. The encoded protein is CASSFRSLTEAFF.

The gene calls are TRBV29-1 and TRBJ1-1; a weak D match, TRBD1 (5 bases). The length of the CDR3 is 13 residues. Germline V lookup: CDR1 SQVTM, CDR2 ANQGSEA. The V end was cut by 5 bases, the J end by 0 bases, with 10 bases between. CDR3 in amino acids: CSVFTGMNTEAFF. The CDR3 DNA reads as TGCAGCGTTTTCACAGGAATGAACACTGAAGCTTTCTTT.

This clone was counted a few times. V and J are TRBV5-1 and TRBJ2-5; D may correspond to TRBD1 or TRBD2 (5 bases each). Germline V gene sequence: CDR1 SGHRS, CDR2 YFSETQ. The germline V and J ends were trimmed by 4 bases and 5 bases, with 12 bases remaining between them. CDR3 length equals 13 residues. The CDR3: CASSLDTGETQYF. DNA of the CDR3: TGCGCCAGCAGCCTGGACACGGGGGAGACCCAGTACTTC.

The chain has TRBV2 and TRBJ2-5; TRBD2 matches at 14 bases. Trimming cost V 1 base and J 3 bases; bases outside gene matches: 7. Germline CDR1 is SNHLY and CDR2 is FYNNEI. CDR3 length: 18 residues. The CDR3 coding sequence is TGTGCCAGCAGTGAAGGGGGACTAGCGGGAGCCCTAGAAGAGACCCAGTACTTC. Translating gives CASSEGGLAGALEETQYF.

The rearrangement uses TRBV4-1 and TRBJ1-1; D possibly corresponds to TRBD1 (5 bases). The CDR3 contains 16 residues. V lost 0 bases and J 1 base, leaving 12 bases between the germline ends. Germline CDR1 and CDR2: MGHRA and YSYEKL. CDR3 loop: CASSQEDPGENTEAFF. The CDR3 DNA is TGCGCCAGCAGCCAAGAAGATCCGGGGGAGAACACTGAAGCTTTCTTT.

CDR3 DNA: TGTGCCAGCAGCCCCGGCACAGATACGCAGTATTTT. The encoded protein is CASSPGTDTQYF. The rearrangement joins TRBV7-3 to TRBJ2-3; no firm D call. The V gene lost 5 bases and the J gene lost 1 base, with 4 bases spanning the gap. This CDR3 is 12 amino acids long. Germline CDR1 and CDR2: SGHTA and FQGTGA. The whole variable domain, remainder taken from reference TRBV7-3 and TRBJ2-3, is GAGVSQTPSNKVTEKGKYVELRCDPISGHTALYWYRQSLGQGPEFLIYFQGTGAADDSGLPNDRFFAVRPEGSVSTLKIQRTERGDSAVYLCASSPGTDTQYFGPGTRLTVL.

This chain links TRBV29-1 with TRBJ1-2, with D possibly TRBD1 on 5 matching bases. CDR1 SQVTM and CDR2 ANQGSEA come from the germline V gene. The CDR3 has 12 residues. V was clipped by 4 bases and J by 3 bases, with 9 bases between them. The chain's CDR3 is CSVAVGDYGYTF. The CDR3 DNA is TGCAGCGTTGCTGTAGGGGACTATGGCTACACCTTC.

V and J are TRBV6-1 and TRBJ1-1; possibly TRBD1 for D (6 bases). V lost 6 bases and J lost 7, with 12 bases in between. Germline V gives CDR1 MNHNS, CDR2 SASEGT. The CDR3 length is 12 residues. In DNA, the CDR3 is TGTGCCAGCAGGGAACAGGGCCTTGAAGCTTTCTTT. It is translated as CASREQGLEAFF.

This chain links TRBV2 with TRBJ1-5; D may be TRBD1 (5 bases). Germline CDR1 reads SNHLY; CDR2 reads FYNNEI. CDR3 size: 14 residues. Trimming stripped 4 bases from V and 6 bases from J, with 13 bases between. CDR3: CASSVGVGGQPQHF. The CDR3 coding sequence is TGTGCCAGCAGTGTAGGGGTCGGTGGTCAGCCCCAGCATTTT.

The chain carries TRBV30 and TRBJ1-3; possibly TRBD1 for D (6 bases). This CDR3 region has 14 residues. Trimming removed 4 bases from V and 4 bases from J, with 14 bases in between. Germline assignment: CDR1 GTSNPN and CDR2 SVGIG (reference sequence). The CDR3 reads CAWNEGGSGNTIYF. The DNA for the CDR3 is TGTGCCTGGAACGAAGGGGGATCAGGAAACACCATATATTTT.

V is TRBV30 and J is TRBJ2-5; D might be TRBD2 (6 bases). With the DNA end fitting TRBJ2-7 better, the J assignment may be wrong. This CDR3 region has 13 residues. Germline V CDR1 and CDR2: GTSNPN, SVGIG (reference sequence). The CDR3 sequence is CAWSGTINYEQYF. The DNA of the CDR3 is TGTGCCTGGAGTGGGACTATAAACTACGAGCAGTACTTC.

The V and J genes are TRBV29-1 and TRBJ2-1; no definite D call. Germline CDR1 is SQVTM and CDR2 is ANQGSEA. CDR3 length: 12 amino acids. V lost 7 bases to trimming and J lost 7 bases, with 14 bases between them. Written as DNA, the CDR3 is TGCAGCGCCCAGATAAACCTTAATGAGCAGTTCTTC. This gives the protein CSAQINLNEQFF.

This clone was seen only a few times. The chain has TRBV28 and TRBJ2-7; 11 bases are a match to TRBD1. After removal of 5 bases from V and 3 bases from J, the junction contained 9 bases not matched to a gene. The CDR3 runs 16 residues. Germline values: CDR1 MDHEN, CDR2 SYDVKM. CDR3 in amino acids: CASSQDLGQGVYEQYF. The CDR3 nucleotides are TGTGCCAGCAGTCAAGACTTGGGACAGGGGGTCTACGAGCAGTACTTC.

This clone was picked up one time. The chain joins TRBV6-5 to TRBJ1-4; D gene uncertain. Trimming pared 8 bases from V and 1 base from J, leaving 8 bases between. Germline V gene data show CDR1 as MNHEY and CDR2 as SVGAGI. This CDR3 contains 13 residues. The CDR3 sequence is CASSVGTNEKLFF. In DNA, the CDR3 is TGTGCCAGCTCGGTCGGAACTAATGAAAAACTGTTTTTT.

J is TRBJ2-5 and V is TRBV30; D may be TRBD1 (6 bases). Trimming took off 4 bases at V and 2 bases at J, with 23 bases between the two ends. The CDR3 loop spans 17 amino acids. Germline V gene lookup returns CDR1 GTSNPN and CDR2 SVGIG (reference sequence). CDR3 residues: CAWTPGRGKLGQETQYF. The DNA for the CDR3 is TGTGCCTGGACCCCGGGCAGGGGTAAATTGGGACAAGAGACCCAGTACTTC.

This chain uses TRBV6-7 with TRBJ2-1, with 8 bases matching TRBD1. TRBV6-7 belongs to the ORF category, with a function that is uncertain. The CDR3 runs 16 residues. Trimming cost V 2 bases and J 5 bases; bases outside gene matches: 8. The CDR3 spells CASSYTGQDPNNEQFF. The CDR3 DNA sequence: TGTGCCAGCAGTTACACGGGACAGGACCCCAACAATGAGCAGTTCTTC.